A selection of T cell receptor beta chains follows, all from one sample in a study of shared clonotypes between healthy human individuals. TCRdb's table, derived via immunoSEQ multiplex PCR, lists solely in-frame clones and lacks some. This repertoire shows approximately 1.5 million clones, 95% to 99% found once; its top ten account for about 0.4%. The sequencing input was naive CD4+ T cells sorted from blood. Source of these receptors: a man aged 25-45 years in good health. CDR3s include the opening cysteine and the closing phenylalanine or tryptophan. Fields, in order: clone size, D gene, J gene, V gene, CDR3 DNA, CDR3 protein. A D gene is named only where the DNA matches it firmly. Clone size, where shown, is once, few, many, or a class for clones that have expanded.

- - TRBJ2-7 TRBV11-1 TGTGCCAGCAGCTTAGCGATTGGAGGTGGATACGAGCAGTACTTC CASSLAIGGGYEQYF
- - TRBJ2-3 TRBV5-4 TGTGCCAGCAGATGGGACACAGATACGCAGTATTTT CASRWDTDTQYF
- - TRBJ2-7 TRBV5-5 TGTGCCAGCAGCCGCAGCGCCCACGAGCAGTACTTC CASSRSAHEQYF
once - TRBJ1-3 TRBV19 TGTGCCAGTAGTATAGTACTCGGGCTTTTGGGAAACACCATATATTTT CASSIVLGLLGNTIYF
- - TRBJ2-5 TRBV5-6 TGTGCCAGCAGCTTGGGGGCGGAGACCCAGTACTTC CASSLGAETQYF
- - TRBJ2-7 TRBV29-1 TGCAGCGTCTCGGGACAACTCTCCTACGAGCAGTACTTC CSVSGQLSYEQYF
- - TRBJ1-2 TRBV28 TGTGCCAGCAGCCAAGACAACTATGGCTACACCTTC CASSQDNYGYTF
- - TRBJ1-2 TRBV5-4 TGTGCCAGCAGCTCCCGGACAGCCCTTAACTATGGCTACACCTTC CASSSRTALNYGYTF
- - TRBJ1-3 TRBV11-3 TGTGCCAGCAGCTTGGCCCCCTCTGGAAACACCATATATTTT CASSLAPSGNTIYF
- TRBD1 TRBJ2-1 TRBV11-2 TGTGCCAGCAGCTTAGGTTCCTTGTGGGACAGGGTCAATGAGCAGTTCTTC CASSLGSLWDRVNEQFF
- - TRBJ1-1 TRBV7-3 TGTGCCAGCAGCCACAGTGGGAACACTGAAGCTTTCTTT CASSHSGNTEAFF
- TRBD2 TRBJ2-3 TRBV5-4 TGTGCCAGCAGCGGGACTAGCGGGAGATCCGCTGATACGCAGTATTTT CASSGTSGRSADTQYF
- TRBD2 TRBJ2-1 TRBV10-1 TGCGCCAGCAGTGACTTAGCGGGAGGGCCTCATGAGCAGTTCTTC CASSDLAGGPHEQFF
- TRBD2 TRBJ2-6 TRBV19 TGTGCCAGTAGTAGATCGACTAGCGGGAGGGCCGCTGGGGCCAACGTCCTGACTTTC CASSRSTSGRAAGANVLTF
- - TRBJ2-6 TRBV9 TGTGCCAGCAGCCCATCTGGGGCCAACGTCCTGACTTTC CASSPSGANVLTF
- - TRBJ1-5 TRBV5-1 TGCGCCAGCAGCCCAGGACAGCCCAATCAGCCCCAGCATTTT CASSPGQPNQPQHF
- - TRBJ2-7 TRBV2 TGTGCCAGCAGTGTTGGACAAAACTACGAGCAGTACTTC CASSVGQNYEQYF
once TRBD1 TRBJ1-3 TRBV10-2 TGCGCCAGCACCGCAGGGACAGGAAGGACCATATATTTT CASTAGTGRTIYF
- - TRBJ1-1 TRBV7-6 TGTGCCAGCAGCTTAGCGTCGGGGAACACTGAAGCTTTCTTT CASSLASGNTEAFF
- - TRBJ1-2 TRBV7-2 TGTGCCAGCAGCCCACTGACGGGGACCTATGGCTACACCTTC CASSPLTGTYGYTF
- - TRBJ1-1 TRBV15 TGTGCCACCGGGGCGGGGAGCACTGAAGCTTTCTTT CATGAGSTEAFF
- TRBD1 TRBJ1-1 TRBV19 TGTGCCAGTAATCAGGGGGCGAACACTGAAGCTTTCTTT CASNQGANTEAFF
- TRBD2 TRBJ2-5 TRBV6-5 TGTGCCAGCATTTCCGGGCGAGCGGGAGGTGAGACCCAGTACTTC CASISGRAGGETQYF
- - TRBJ1-5 TRBV28 TGTGCCAGCAGTCCCCACCTGGGCAATAGCAATCAGCCCCAGCATTTT CASSPHLGNSNQPQHF
- - TRBJ2-1 TRBV29-1 TGCAGCGTTGAGGGTGCCAGGGGCAGAAGTAACTCCTACAATGAGCAGTTCTTC CSVEGARGRSNSYNEQFF
- - TRBJ1-1 TRBV28 TGTGCCAGCAGGCCCCCGAGGAGGGAGGAAGCTTTCTTT CASRPPRREEAFF
- - TRBJ2-1 TRBV18 TGTGCCAGCTCACCAGGTTCGAGATGGGACTATGAGCAGTTCTTC CASSPGSRWDYEQFF
- TRBD2 TRBJ2-1 TRBV29-1 TGCAGCGTGCGTGGACCGGGAGGCTCTTTCTACAATGAGCAGTTCTTC CSVRGPGGSFYNEQFF
- - TRBJ2-3 TRBV18 TGTGCCAGCTCACTCGGCTTTTCCTGGCAGGATACGCAGTATTTT CASSLGFSWQDTQYF
- - TRBJ1-1 TRBV28 TGTGCCAGCAGTGATCTGGCAGCCCAAGCTTTCTTT CASSDLAAQAFF
- TRBD2 TRBJ2-1 TRBV29-1 TGCAGCGTTGAAGAGGGTGGCGGGAGCTCCTACAATGAGCAGTTCTTC CSVEEGGGSSYNEQFF
- TRBD1 TRBJ1-5 TRBV28 TGTGCCAGCATTTCAGGTTACAGGGGCTATAGCAATCAGCCCCAGCATTTT CASISGYRGYSNQPQHF
- TRBD1 TRBJ2-2 TRBV6-5 TGTGCCAGCAGTTCTCGACAGGGAATGGGCGGGGAGCTGTTTTTT CASSSRQGMGGELFF
- - TRBJ2-3 TRBV5-4 TGTGCCAGCAAGCAAACAGTCCTGACAGATACGCAGTATTTT CASKQTVLTDTQYF
- - TRBJ1-3 TRBV15 TGTGCCACCAGCACACCTCCTGGAAACACCATATATTTT CATSTPPGNTIYF
- - TRBJ2-1 TRBV25-1 TGTGCCAGCAGGGGATGGTCAGGCCAAACCTACAATGAGCAGTTCTTC CASRGWSGQTYNEQFF
- - TRBJ2-3 TRBV21-1 TGTGCCAGCAGCAAAGTGAGGCCTAGCGGGGAGGGTAGCACAGATACGCAGTATTTT CASSKVRPSGEGSTDTQYF
- - TRBJ2-7 TRBV7-2 TGTGCCAGCAGTCGGGAGTCCGCTTCCTACGAGCAGTACTTC CASSRESASYEQYF
- TRBD1 TRBJ2-3 TRBV15 TGTGCCACCAGCAGGGGACAGGGGCTAGATACGCAGTATTTT CATSRGQGLDTQYF
- TRBD1 TRBJ1-4 TRBV5-1 TGCGCCAGCAGCTTGGATCCAGGGGGGATTGAAAAACTGTTTTTT CASSLDPGGIEKLFF
- TRBD1 TRBJ2-7 TRBV6-6 TGTGCCAGCAGACCCGGACAGGGAAGCTCCTACGAGCAGTACTTC CASRPGQGSSYEQYF
once - TRBJ2-7 TRBV7-8 TGTGCCAGCAGCTTAGGCACGGACGAGCAGTACTTC CASSLGTDEQYF
- - TRBJ2-7 TRBV5-4 TGTGCCAGCAGCTTGGGGGGGCCGCCCGGTGACGAGCAGTACTTC CASSLGGPPGDEQYF
once - TRBJ1-3 TRBV18 TGTGCCAGCTCACCACAGGGTTCTGCTGGAAACACCATATATTTT CASSPQGSAGNTIYF
- TRBD2 TRBJ2-7 TRBV9 TGTGCCAGCAGCCAAGACGGGAGGGCTACGGACGAGCAGTACTTC CASSQDGRATDEQYF
- - TRBJ1-3 TRBV5-1 TGCGCCAGCAGCTTGGGACGAAGCTCTGGAAACACCATATATTTT CASSLGRSSGNTIYF